The clone carrying this T cell receptor (beta chain) came up once. As yet, its antigen is unknown. The data are from a study of shared clonotypes between healthy human individuals. Whole-study results and caveats: Sampling used blood alone; tissue repertoires probably differ.

Trimming removed 7 bases from V and 2 bases from J; junction bases left unmatched: 7. The CDR3 runs 15 residues. The germline V gene encodes CDR1 SGHRS and CDR2 YFSETQ. The method was immunoSEQ multiplex PCR; TCRdb's version includes in-frame clones alone and lacks a portion of them. Among about 450,000 clones listed, 70% to 80% were seen once. Recent acute infections and vaccinations were absent in the healthy HIV-negative adult donors. All participating donors were Caucasian adults from Nashville, Tennessee. The clonotype was recovered from a woman between 40 and 50 years old in good health. Some clones in this sample may be carry-over from other donors' samples. The chain links TRBV5-1 to TRBJ2-2, with 8 bases identical to TRBD1. What was sequenced was PBMCs. The CDR3 region is CASLTGTGNTGELFF. The DNA of the CDR3 is TGCGCCAGCCTGACTGGGACAGGAAACACCGGGGAGCTGTTTTTT. Combining the CDR3 with reference TRBV5-1 and TRBJ2-2 gives the whole variable domain KAGVTQTPRYLIKTRGQQVTLSCSPISGHRSVSWYQQTPGQGLQFLFEYFSETQRNKGNFPGRFSGRQFSNSRSEMNVSTLELGDSALYLCASLTGTGNTGELFFGEGSRLTVL.